This T cell receptor beta chain emerged from a study of cytomegalovirus exposure and HLA in healthy donors. Germline V CDR1 and CDR2: MDHEN, SYDVKM. This CDR3 is built from 14 residues. Trimming stripped 5 bases from V and 4 bases from J, with 14 bases between. The PCR employed 60 Vbeta primers together with 13 Jbeta primers. Profiled with immunoSEQ multiplex PCR; TCRdb holds only in-frame clones, not every one. This table holds tens of thousands of clones, over 70% found once. General study results and limits: Most CMV-associated TCR beta chains appeared HLA-restricted in a later analysis. Later on, a genetic analysis was performed. It linked a missense variant in DCLRE1C with V- and J-gene trimming of TCR beta. Generally TCR sequences proved uncommon, though certain public TCRs appeared in numerous donors.

A note on this clone: As yet, its antigen is unknown.

V gene TRBV28 combines with J gene TRBJ1-1; D is unresolved. The clonotype was recovered from a woman in her thirties or forties in good health and CMV-seronegative. The specimen sequenced was PBMCs. The CDR3 bases are TGTGCCAGCAGTCCAGGAGGACTGAGCACTGAAGCTTTCTTT. It translates to CASSPGGLSTEAFF. Drawing the rest from reference TRBV28 and TRBJ1-1, the complete variable domain is DVKVTQSSRYLVKRTGEKVFLECVQDMDHENMFWYRQDPGLGLRLIYFSYDVKMKEKGDIPEGYSVSREKKERFSLILESASTNQTSMYLCASSPGGLSTEAFFGQGTRLTVV.